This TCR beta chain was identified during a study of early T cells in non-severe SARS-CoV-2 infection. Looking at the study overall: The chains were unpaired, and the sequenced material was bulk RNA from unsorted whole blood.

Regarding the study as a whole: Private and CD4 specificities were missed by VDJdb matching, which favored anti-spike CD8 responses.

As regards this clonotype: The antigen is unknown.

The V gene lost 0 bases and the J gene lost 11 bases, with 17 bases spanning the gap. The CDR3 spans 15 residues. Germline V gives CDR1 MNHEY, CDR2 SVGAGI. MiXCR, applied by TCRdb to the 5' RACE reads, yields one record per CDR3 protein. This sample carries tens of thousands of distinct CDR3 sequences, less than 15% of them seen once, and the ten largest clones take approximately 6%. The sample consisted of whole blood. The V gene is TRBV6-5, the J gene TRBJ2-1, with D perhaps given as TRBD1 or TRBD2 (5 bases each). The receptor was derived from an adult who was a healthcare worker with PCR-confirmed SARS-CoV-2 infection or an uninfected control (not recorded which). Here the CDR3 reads CASSYSSRGLSKQFF. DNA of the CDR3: TGTGCCAGCAGTTACTCGTCTCGGGGCTTGTCGAAGCAGTTCTTC.